One and the same sample provided the 15 T cell receptor beta chains below, sequenced in a study of blood T cell repertoires in COVID-19 (dated by TCRdb to 2020 to 2022). To prepare the library, the immunoSEQ multiplex PCR assay was applied. TCRdb mirrors the immuneACCESS table, restricted to in-frame sequences. Some clones are absent from its copies; in checked studies, under half trace to an unresolved V gene, and the reason for the others is unknown. The sample has roughly 74,000 clones on record, roughly 88% of them singletons. The ten largest clonotypes hold less than 3% of the sample. Sequenced material: peripheral blood. These receptors originate from an older man with active or convalescent COVID-19.

The rearrangement links TRBV3-1 (or the pseudogene TRBV3-2) to TRBJ2-6, with D perhaps TRBD1 (8 bases). Germline CDR1 reads LGHDT; CDR2 reads YNNKEL (reference sequence). V lost 4 bases and J lost 0, with 16 bases in between. The CDR3 sequence is 18 residues long. The CDR3 DNA sequence: TGTGCCAGCAGCCCTCGGACAGGGAGGGGCTCTGGGGCCAACGTCCTGACTTTC. Protein: CASSPRTGRGSGANVLTF.

CDR3 loop: CASSILPLTVSGNTIYF. Here the CDR3 DNA reads TGTGCCAGTAGTATCCTTCCTCTGACAGTCTCTGGAAACACCATATATTTT. The chain links TRBV19 to TRBJ1-3, with D tentatively TRBD1 (5 bases). V dropped 3 bases and J dropped 0 bases, with 15 bases sitting between them. This CDR3 region has 17 residues. Germline CDR1 reads LNHDA; CDR2 reads SQIVND (reference sequence).

The CDR3 sequence is CAGTIGGSYNEQFF. CDR3 coding DNA: TGTGCCGGTACAATCGGGGGGTCCTACAATGAGCAGTTCTTC. The chain couples TRBV30 to TRBJ2-1, with 7 bases fitting TRBD2. Germline CDR1 GTSNPN, CDR2 SVGIG (reference sequence). The CDR3 covers 14 residues. The ends lost 8 bases at V and 1 base at J; junction bases unmatched: 8.

V and J are TRBV19 and TRBJ1-5, with TRBD1 as a possible D gene (6 bases). Trimming removed 3 bases from V and 9 bases from J, with 21 bases in between. The CDR3 loop spans 16 amino acids. Germline CDR1 is LNHDA and CDR2 is SQIVND (reference sequence). The CDR3 reads CASSMGRGQLLRPQHF. Here the CDR3 DNA reads TGTGCCAGTAGTATGGGCAGGGGCCAGTTACTCCGGCCCCAGCATTTT. The variable domain in full, completed from reference TRBV19 and TRBJ1-5, reads DGGITQSPKYLFRKEGQNVTLSCEQNLNHDAMYWYRQDPGQGLRLIYYSQIVNDFQKGDIAEGYSVSREKKESFPLTVTSAQKNPTAFYLCASSMGRGQLLRPQHFGDGTRLSIL.

This CDR3 reads CATSDASGGLHNEQFF. CDR3 in DNA: TGTGCCACCAGTGATGCAAGCGGGGGACTACACAATGAGCAGTTCTTC. The V call is TRBV24-1, the J call TRBJ2-1, with 8 positions matching TRBD2. The J segment lost 5 bases and the V segment lost 3 bases, leaving 8 bases of the junction unmatched. The CDR3 runs 16 residues. Germline V gives CDR1 KGHDR, CDR2 SFDVKD.

The V call is TRBV12-3 or TRBV12-4, the J call TRBJ1-6; no clear D. With 5 bases removed from V and 8 bases from J, the gap between germline ends came to 7 bases. This CDR3 contains 12 residues. CDR3 coding DNA: TGTGCCAGCAGTCATACGGATTCACCCCTCCACTTT. This sequence encodes CASSHTDSPLHF.

The V call is TRBV7-9, the J call TRBJ2-3, with 9 bases aligning to TRBD2. The germline V gene encodes CDR1 SEHNR and CDR2 FQNEAQ (reference sequence). This CDR3 spans 17 amino acids. V gave up 0 bases and J gave up 2 bases; unmatched junction bases: 6. The CDR3 nucleotides read TGTGCCAGCAGCTTAGCGCGAGCTAGCGGGGACACAGATACGCAGTATTTT. Residues: CASSLARASGDTDTQYF.

The rearrangement joins TRBV6-6 to TRBJ2-1; tentatively, D is TRBD2 (6 bases). The V gene lost 2 bases and the J gene lost 6 bases, with 14 bases spanning the gap. Germline-derived CDR1 and CDR2 are MNHNY and SVGAGI (reference sequence). The CDR3 is made up of 15 amino acids. As DNA, the CDR3 is TGTGCCAGCAGTTACCGGGGACTGTACAGCAATGAGCAGTTCTTC. Residues: CASSYRGLYSNEQFF.

This clone is a singleton in its sample. The DNA of the CDR3 is TGTGCCAGCAGTCCCCCGGGACAGGGGGTCACCATATATTTT. This encodes CASSPPGQGVTIYF. This chain uses TRBV6-5 with TRBJ1-3; 11 nucleotides align to TRBD1. The V and J ends lost 5 bases and 9 bases, in that order; junction bases with no gene match: 6. This CDR3 is built from 14 residues. Germline assignment: CDR1 MNHEY and CDR2 SVGAGI.

CDR3 amino acids: CASSSSAGGTWNEQFF. The DNA of the CDR3 is TGTGCCAGTAGTTCCTCAGCGGGAGGAACCTGGAATGAGCAGTTCTTC. The chain combines TRBV19 with TRBJ2-1, with 9 nucleotides matching TRBD2. The CDR3 covers 16 residues. Looked up from germline, CDR1 is LNHDA and CDR2 is SQIVND (reference sequence). V was clipped by 5 bases and J by 7 bases; unmatched bases: 12.

V gene TRBV3-1 (or the pseudogene TRBV3-2) combines with J gene TRBJ2-5; 10 nucleotides line up with TRBD2. This CDR3 contains 16 residues. J gave up 0 bases and V 4 bases, and 5 bases lay outside the gene matches. Looked up from germline, CDR1 is LGHDT and CDR2 is YNNKEL (reference sequence). In DNA form, the CDR3 reads TGTGCCAGCAGCCCCGGACTAGCGGCGAACCAAGAGACCCAGTACTTC. This codes for CASSPGLAANQETQYF.

V is TRBV29-1 and J is TRBJ1-2; D perhaps matches TRBD1 (5 bases). CDR1 is SQVTM, CDR2 ANQGSEA, per germline. The CDR3 consists of 13 residues. V was shortened by 6 bases and J by 5 bases, with 16 bases between the two germline ends. CDR3 residues: CSVQGGERYGYTF. Here the CDR3 DNA reads TGCAGCGTCCAGGGAGGGGAAAGGTATGGCTACACCTTC. The whole variable domain, filled in from reference TRBV29-1 and TRBJ1-2, reads SAVISQKPSRDICQRGTSLTIQCQVDSQVTMMFWYRQQPGQSLTLIATANQGSEATYESGFVIDKFPISRPNLTFSTLTVSNMSPEDSSIYLCSVQGGERYGYTFGSGTRLTVV.

The J gene is TRBJ1-2, the V gene TRBV2; 8 nucleotides agree with TRBD1. V shed 1 base, J shed 8 bases, and the junction held 9 bases outside the gene matches. This CDR3 is built from 15 residues. Germline CDR1 and CDR2: SNHLY and FYNNEI. CDR3 nucleotides: TGTGCCAGCAGTGAAGGGGGACAGGCGACCGGAGGCTACACCTTC. This codes for CASSEGGQATGGYTF.

The chain is built from TRBV7-8 and TRBJ2-3, with D tentatively TRBD2 (6 bases). Germline V gives CDR1 SGHVS, CDR2 FQNEAQ. Trimming pared 2 bases from V and 6 bases from J, leaving 12 bases between. CDR3 length equals 14 residues. Here the CDR3 reads CASSLTPGADTQYF. DNA for the CDR3: TGTGCCAGCAGCTTAACCCCGGGAGCCGATACGCAGTATTTT.

The chain is built from TRBV4-1 and TRBJ2-3, with TRBD2 matching over 7 bases. The trim removed 0 bases at V and 6 bases at J, leaving 12 bases unmatched. The CDR3 sequence is 17 residues long. Germline V lookup: CDR1 MGHRA, CDR2 YSYEKL. CDR3 residues: CASSQDRGGELGDTQYF. As DNA, the CDR3 is TGCGCCAGCAGCCAAGATCGTGGGGGGGAGTTAGGGGATACGCAGTATTTT.